This T cell receptor beta chain was recovered during a study of shared clonotypes between healthy human individuals (dated by TCRdb to the early 2020s). Study-wide context: The cohort comprised a couple of women and three men aged 18 to 49 years. Each donor's leukapheresis produced roughly between about 0.85 and 10 billion PBMCs. For each donor, CD4 naive and CD4 memory were each given three plates, CD8 naive was given two plates, and CD8 memory was given one plate. Different laboratories and diverse techniques were used to prepare libraries and sequence TCR repertoires, to increase sequencing depth and limit assay-specific biases. The study deeply sequenced blood TCR repertoires of five healthy adults to estimate repertoire size and the extent of clonotype sharing between individuals.

Paper-wide results and their limitations: Based on pairwise subsampling, the degree of clonotype sharing among donors was expected to be affected by sequencing depth. Rarefaction of sorted-subset datasets indicated incomplete sequencing despite the large sequencing depth. The genetic and exposure-history diversity represented was limited by the small number of donors. Estimated clonotype richness was generally larger for naive than for memory subsets. Sampling was restricted to blood, and TCR repertoires in tissues likely differ from the TCR repertoires found in blood. Clonotypes shared by all four sorted-subset donors showed higher generation probabilities than non-shared clonotypes. Across a few donors, roughly 5.4% of naive CD4, roughly 3.4% of naive CD8, approximately 2.5% of memory CD4, and approximately 0.42% of memory CD8 clonotypes were shared.

This clone has more than one count but fewer than ten. What antigen it recognizes has not been identified. At one end, the junction sequence differs from germline, possibly due to a read error. Healthy HIV-negative adults with no recently reported acute infections or vaccinations were included as donors. All donors were Caucasian adults living in Nashville, Tennessee, USA. CD4+ T cells were enriched through magnetic negative selection, after which naive cells were positively selected on CD45RA and the remaining negative fraction served as the memory subset. Blood was obtained by leukapheresis, after which PBMCs were separated by Ficoll-Histopaque density gradient centrifugation and cryopreserved in liquid nitrogen vapor phase. Purity and quantity of every magnetically sorted T cell population were checked by analytical flow cytometry. Genomic DNA was isolated from every sorted fraction and measured by UV absorbance on a Nanodrop 2000c.

TCR CDR3 regions were amplified from genomic DNA by multiplex PCR using the deep immunoSEQ assay. For each cell subset, the extracted genomic DNA was distributed evenly across all wells of several immunoSEQ 96-well plates, and each plate served as one replicate. Each replicate PCR for sorted subsets received roughly 0.2 ug genomic DNA, equal to 30,000 or so T cell genomes. The purified libraries were quantified using a Qubit 3.0 fluorometer, sized with a Bioanalyzer 2100, and then quantified again using the KAPA Library Quantification kit. Every immunoSEQ 96-well plate was sequenced on a separate single-read 150-cycle Illumina NextSeq 550 flow cell. For the original study's pipeline: Because only junctional sequences without quality scores were contained in the immunoSEQ output, filtering matching that applied to full-length reads could not be performed. To assign V/J genes and CDR3, sequences were annotated against IMGT germline references using PyIR, a Python wrapper for IgBLAST v1.9. Reads with weak V/J assignments (E-value above 1e-6), missing CDR3, stop codons, out-of-frame junctions, or ambiguous translated residues were removed. V3J clonotypes were defined as sequences sharing the same inferred V gene, J gene, and CDR3 amino acid sequence. The percentage overlap between two repertoires was calculated by dividing the number of shared unique clonotypes by the size of the smaller repertoire. Richness of each repertoire was evaluated using RTK rarefaction, the Chao1 estimator, and Recon v2.1 estimates of unobserved clonotypes. Generation probabilities for all TCRbeta clonotypes obtained by the gDNA method from a handful of donors were computed using OLGA. TCRdb obtained this table from immuneACCESS and retained in-frame rearrangements with V and J assigned. These tables miss some clones; where compared with another copy, unresolved V genes account for less than half of the shortfall, and the remainder is unexplained. That table is the source of V, J and clone size, and D and trimming were worked out from the DNA. This sample comprises 2,500,000 or so clones, over 85% of them detected only once. The ten top clones hold around 0.15% of the sample.

There are 13 amino acids in the CDR3, from cysteine to phenylalanine inclusive. Only the CDR3 DNA is retained, 39 bases long and in frame from the first base. From the germline V gene (reference sequence), CDR1 is WNHNN and CDR2 is SYGVQD. Sequencing was done on a sample of naive CD4+ T cells sorted from blood. What this sample's cell subset or site label stands for: CD45RA+ positively selected. This chain is built from TRBV10-1 and TRBJ1-2; the D gene cannot be resolved reliably. The source is a man between 18 and 35 years old in good health. In nucleotide form, the sequence is TGCGCCAGCAGTTCCCAGAGAAGAGGCCAGTTGGCCTTC. Its amino acids are CASSSQRRGQLAF.